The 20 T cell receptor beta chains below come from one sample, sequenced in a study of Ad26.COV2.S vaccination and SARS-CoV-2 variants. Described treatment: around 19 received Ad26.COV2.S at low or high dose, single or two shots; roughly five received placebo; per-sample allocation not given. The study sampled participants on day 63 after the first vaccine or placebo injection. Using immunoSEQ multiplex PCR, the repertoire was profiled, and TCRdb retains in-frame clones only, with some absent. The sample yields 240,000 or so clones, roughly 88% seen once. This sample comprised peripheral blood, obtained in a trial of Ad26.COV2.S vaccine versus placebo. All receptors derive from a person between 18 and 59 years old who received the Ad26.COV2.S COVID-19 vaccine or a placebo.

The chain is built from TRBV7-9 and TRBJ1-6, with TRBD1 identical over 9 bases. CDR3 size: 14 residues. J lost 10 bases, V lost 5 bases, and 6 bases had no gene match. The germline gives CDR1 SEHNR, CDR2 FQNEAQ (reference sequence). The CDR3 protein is CASSLQGARSPLHF. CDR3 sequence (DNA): TGTGCCAGCAGCCTACAGGGGGCTCGGTCACCCCTCCACTTT.

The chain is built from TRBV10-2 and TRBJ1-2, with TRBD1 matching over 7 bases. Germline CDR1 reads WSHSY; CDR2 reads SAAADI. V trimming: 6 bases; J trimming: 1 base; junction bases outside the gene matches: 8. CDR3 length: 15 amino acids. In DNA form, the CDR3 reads TGCGCCAGCAGGGACCCCGGGACAGTTAACTATGGCTACACCTTC. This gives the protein CASRDPGTVNYGYTF.

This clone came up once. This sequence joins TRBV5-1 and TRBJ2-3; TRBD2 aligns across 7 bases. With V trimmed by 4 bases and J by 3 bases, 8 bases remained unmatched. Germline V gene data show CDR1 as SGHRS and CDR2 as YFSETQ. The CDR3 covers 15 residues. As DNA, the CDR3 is TGCGCCAGCAGCCCTCTGGGCGGGAGTACAGATACGCAGTATTTT. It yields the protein CASSPLGGSTDTQYF.

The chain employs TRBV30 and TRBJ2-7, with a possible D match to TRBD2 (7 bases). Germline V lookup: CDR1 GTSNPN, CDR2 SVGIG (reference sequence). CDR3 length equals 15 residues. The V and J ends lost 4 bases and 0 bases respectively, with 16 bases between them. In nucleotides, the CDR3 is TGTGCCTGGACCCCGGGGGGCGCCAGCTCCTACGAGCAGTACTTC. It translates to CAWTPGGASSYEQYF.

The CDR3 region is CASSFLSGGYGYTF. As DNA, the CDR3 is TGTGCCAGCAGCTTCCTGTCAGGGGGCTATGGCTACACCTTC. The chain has TRBV27 and TRBJ1-2, with 7 nucleotides matching TRBD1. Trimming cost V 6 bases and J 4 bases; bases outside gene matches: 8. CDR3 size: 14 residues. Germline CDR1 is MNHEY and CDR2 is SMNVEV (reference sequence).

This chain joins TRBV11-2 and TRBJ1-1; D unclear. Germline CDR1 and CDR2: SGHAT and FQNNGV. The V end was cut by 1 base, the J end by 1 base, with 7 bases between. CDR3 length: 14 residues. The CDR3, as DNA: TGTGCCAGCAGCTTAGGACTCTCGAACACTGAAGCTTTCTTT. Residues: CASSLGLSNTEAFF.

The CDR3 DNA sequence: TGTGCCAGCAGTTTCTCTAGACTGACAAATCAGCCCCAGCATTTT. It codes for CASSFSRLTNQPQHF. The V gene is TRBV28, the J gene TRBJ1-5; D gene unclear. Germline V gives CDR1 MDHEN, CDR2 SYDVKM. V was cut by 3 bases and J by 4 bases, with 13 bases left in between. The CDR3 is 15 residues long.

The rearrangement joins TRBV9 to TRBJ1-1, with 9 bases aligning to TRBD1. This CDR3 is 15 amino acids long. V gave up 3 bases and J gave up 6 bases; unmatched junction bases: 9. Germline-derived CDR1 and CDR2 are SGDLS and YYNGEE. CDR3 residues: CASSDRDRDGAEAFF. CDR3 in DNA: TGTGCCAGCAGCGACCGGGACAGGGATGGAGCTGAAGCTTTCTTT.

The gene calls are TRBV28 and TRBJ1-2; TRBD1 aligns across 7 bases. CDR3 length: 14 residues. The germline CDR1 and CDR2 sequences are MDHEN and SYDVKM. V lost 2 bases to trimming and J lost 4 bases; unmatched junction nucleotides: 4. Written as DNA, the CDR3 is TGTGCCAGCAGTTTACCCCACAGGGGCTATGGCTACACCTTC. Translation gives CASSLPHRGYGYTF.

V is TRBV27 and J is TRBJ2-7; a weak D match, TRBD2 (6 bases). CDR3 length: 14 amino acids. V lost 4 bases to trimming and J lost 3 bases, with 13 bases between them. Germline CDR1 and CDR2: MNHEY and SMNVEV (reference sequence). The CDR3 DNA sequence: TGTGCCAGCAGTTCGGCGGGGCCATACTACGAGCAGTACTTC. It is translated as CASSSAGPYYEQYF.

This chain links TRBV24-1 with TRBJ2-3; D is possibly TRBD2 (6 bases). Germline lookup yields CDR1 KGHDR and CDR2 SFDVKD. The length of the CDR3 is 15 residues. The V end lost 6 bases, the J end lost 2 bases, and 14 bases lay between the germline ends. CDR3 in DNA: TGTGCCACCAGTCCTGAGGGACTCTTCACAGATACGCAGTATTTT. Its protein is CATSPEGLFTDTQYF.

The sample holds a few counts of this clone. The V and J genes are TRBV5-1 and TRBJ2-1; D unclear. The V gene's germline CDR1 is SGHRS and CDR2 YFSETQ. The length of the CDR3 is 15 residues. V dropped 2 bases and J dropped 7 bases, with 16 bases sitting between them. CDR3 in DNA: TGCGCCAGCAGCTTTGGCCCTCCGCCTCTGAATGAGCAGTTCTTC. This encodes CASSFGPPPLNEQFF.

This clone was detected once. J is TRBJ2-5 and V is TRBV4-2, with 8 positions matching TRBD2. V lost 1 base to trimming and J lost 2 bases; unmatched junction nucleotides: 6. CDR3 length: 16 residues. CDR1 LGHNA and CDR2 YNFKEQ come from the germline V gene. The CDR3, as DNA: TGTGCCAGCAGCCAAGTTTTAGCGGGGAAACAAGAGACCCAGTACTTC. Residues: CASSQVLAGKQETQYF.

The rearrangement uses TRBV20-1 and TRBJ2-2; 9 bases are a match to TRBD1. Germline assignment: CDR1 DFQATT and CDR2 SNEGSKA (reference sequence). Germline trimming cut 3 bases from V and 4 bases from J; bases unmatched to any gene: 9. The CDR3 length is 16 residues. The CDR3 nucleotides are TGCAGTGCTAGTTACACCGGGACAGGGTTCACCGGGGAGCTGTTTTTT. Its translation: CSASYTGTGFTGELFF.

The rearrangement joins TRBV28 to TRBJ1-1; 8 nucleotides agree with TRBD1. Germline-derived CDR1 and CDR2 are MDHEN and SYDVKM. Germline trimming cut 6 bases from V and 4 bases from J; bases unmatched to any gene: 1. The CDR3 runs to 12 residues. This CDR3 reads CASRTGVTEAFF. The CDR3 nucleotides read TGTGCCAGCAGGACAGGGGTCACTGAAGCTTTCTTT.

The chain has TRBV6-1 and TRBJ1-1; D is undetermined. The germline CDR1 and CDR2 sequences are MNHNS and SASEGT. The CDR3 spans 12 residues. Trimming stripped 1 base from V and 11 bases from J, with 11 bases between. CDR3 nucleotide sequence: TGTGCCAGCAGTGAAGTCGGGAGGGTGGCTTTCTTT. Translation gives CASSEVGRVAFF.

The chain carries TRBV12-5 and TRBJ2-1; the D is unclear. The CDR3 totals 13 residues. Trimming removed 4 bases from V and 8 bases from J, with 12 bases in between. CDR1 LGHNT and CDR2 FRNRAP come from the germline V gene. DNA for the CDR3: TGTGCTAGTGGTTCCCACAGAGTCGATGAGCAGTTCTTC. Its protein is CASGSHRVDEQFF.

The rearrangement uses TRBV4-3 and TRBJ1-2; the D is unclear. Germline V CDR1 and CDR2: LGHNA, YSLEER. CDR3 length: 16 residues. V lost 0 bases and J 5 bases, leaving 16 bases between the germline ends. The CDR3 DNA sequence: TGCGCCAGCAGCCAAGACCTCCTTGTTTGGGATTATGGCTACACCTTC. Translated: CASSQDLLVWDYGYTF.

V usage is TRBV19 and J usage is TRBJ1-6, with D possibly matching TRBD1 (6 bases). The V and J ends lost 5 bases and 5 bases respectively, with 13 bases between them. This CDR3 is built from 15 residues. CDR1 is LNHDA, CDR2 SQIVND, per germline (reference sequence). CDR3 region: CASSDTGTNNSPLHF. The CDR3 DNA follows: TGTGCCAGTAGTGATACAGGGACTAATAATTCACCCCTCCACTTT.

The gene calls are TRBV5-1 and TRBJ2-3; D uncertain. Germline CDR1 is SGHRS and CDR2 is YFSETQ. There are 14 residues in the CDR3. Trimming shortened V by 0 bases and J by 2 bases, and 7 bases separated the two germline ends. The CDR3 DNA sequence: TGCGCCAGCAGCTTGGCCGCCTTCACAGATACGCAGTATTTT. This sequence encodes CASSLAAFTDTQYF.